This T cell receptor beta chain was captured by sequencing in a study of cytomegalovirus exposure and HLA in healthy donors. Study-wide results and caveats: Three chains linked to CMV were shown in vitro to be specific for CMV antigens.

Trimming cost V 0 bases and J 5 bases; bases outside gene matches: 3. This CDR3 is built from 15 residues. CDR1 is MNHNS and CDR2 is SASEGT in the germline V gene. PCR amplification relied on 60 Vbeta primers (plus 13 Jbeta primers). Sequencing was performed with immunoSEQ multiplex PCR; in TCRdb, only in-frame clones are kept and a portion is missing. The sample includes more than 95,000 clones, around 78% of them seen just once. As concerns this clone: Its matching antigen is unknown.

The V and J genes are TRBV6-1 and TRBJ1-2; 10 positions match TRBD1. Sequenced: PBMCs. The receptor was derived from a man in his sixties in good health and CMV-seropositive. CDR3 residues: CASSEAGTGEYGYTF. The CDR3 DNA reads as TGTGCCAGCAGTGAAGCCGGGACAGGGGAATATGGCTACACCTTC.